The rows below give T cell receptor beta chains drawn from one sample of a study of beta chain features in type 1 diabetes. Profiled with immunoSEQ multiplex PCR; TCRdb holds only in-frame clones, not every one. The table shows roughly 230,000 clones, with roughly 11% occurring only once. Sequences were obtained from naive CD4+ T cells from blood. These receptor sequences come from a man aged 25-45 years with type 1 diabetes. CDR3s include the opening cysteine and the closing phenylalanine or tryptophan. The D gene is left open where the match is weak. A clone size is listed for some rows: how often the clone was seen (once, few, many), or a class if it is expanded.

-,TRBD1,TRBV18,TRBJ1-6,CASSREGQGGSPLHF,TGTGCCAGCTCACGGGAAGGACAGGGTGGTTCACCCCTCCACTTT
-,-,TRBV4-1,TRBJ2-5,CASSSRPDRGETQYF,TGCGCCAGCAGCTCGCGGCCAGATCGAGGGGAGACCCAGTACTTC
few,-,TRBV30,TRBJ2-3,CAWRQQGRDTQYF,TGTGCCTGGAGACAACAGGGCCGGGATACGCAGTATTTT
few,-,TRBV11-2,TRBJ2-5,CASSLGVGGLSETQYF,TGTGCCAGCAGCTTAGGTGTAGGAGGGTTGTCAGAGACCCAGTACTTC
-,TRBD1,TRBV15,TRBJ2-1,CATSRGKGQGYNEQFF,TGTGCCACCAGCAGAGGAAAGGGACAGGGTTACAATGAGCAGTTCTTC
few,-,TRBV9,TRBJ2-5,CASSVGTHRVETQYF,TGTGCCAGCAGCGTAGGGACCCACAGGGTAGAGACCCAGTACTTC
few,TRBD1,TRBV5-5,TRBJ1-1,CASSLQGGDTEAFF,TGTGCCAGCAGCTTACAGGGGGGGGACACTGAAGCTTTCTTT
-,TRBD1,TRBV4-1,TRBJ2-2,CASSGRGRNTGELFF,TGCGCCAGCAGCGGTAGGGGGCGGAACACCGGGGAGCTGTTTTTT
few,-,TRBV30,TRBJ1-2,CAWSPTTGNYGYTF,TGTGCCTGGAGCCCGACCACAGGGAACTATGGCTACACCTTC
few,TRBD1,TRBV6-1,TRBJ1-1,CASSSGTGRAFF,TGTGCCAGCAGCTCCGGGACAGGGAGAGCTTTCTTT
few,-,TRBV9,TRBJ2-3,CASSAMTAADTQYF,TGTGCCAGCAGCGCAATGACTGCGGCAGATACGCAGTATTTT
once,-,TRBV27,TRBJ2-2,CASSLERGPGELFF,TGTGCCAGCAGTTTGGAAAGGGGTCCCGGGGAGCTGTTTTTT
-,-,TRBV4-2,TRBJ2-7,CASSQEGYEQYF,TGTGCCAGCAGCCAGGAGGGCTACGAGCAGTACTTC
few,TRBD2,TRBV18,TRBJ2-1,CASSPLPGLASYNEQFF,TGTGCCAGCTCACCTCTTCCGGGACTAGCGTCCTACAATGAGCAGTTCTTC
-,-,TRBV2,TRBJ2-3,CASSETGKDTQYF,TGTGCCAGCAGTGAGACGGGGAAAGATACGCAGTATTTT
few,-,TRBV27,TRBJ2-5,CASSPGVQETQYF,TGTGCCAGCAGTCCGGGGGTCCAAGAGACCCAGTACTTC
-,TRBD1,TRBV18,TRBJ2-5,CASSPDRGIQETQYF,TGTGCCAGCTCACCGGACAGGGGAATCCAAGAGACCCAGTACTTC
-,-,TRBV6-6,TRBJ2-7,CASSWGVGEQYF,TGTGCCAGCAGTTGGGGGGTGGGCGAGCAGTACTTC